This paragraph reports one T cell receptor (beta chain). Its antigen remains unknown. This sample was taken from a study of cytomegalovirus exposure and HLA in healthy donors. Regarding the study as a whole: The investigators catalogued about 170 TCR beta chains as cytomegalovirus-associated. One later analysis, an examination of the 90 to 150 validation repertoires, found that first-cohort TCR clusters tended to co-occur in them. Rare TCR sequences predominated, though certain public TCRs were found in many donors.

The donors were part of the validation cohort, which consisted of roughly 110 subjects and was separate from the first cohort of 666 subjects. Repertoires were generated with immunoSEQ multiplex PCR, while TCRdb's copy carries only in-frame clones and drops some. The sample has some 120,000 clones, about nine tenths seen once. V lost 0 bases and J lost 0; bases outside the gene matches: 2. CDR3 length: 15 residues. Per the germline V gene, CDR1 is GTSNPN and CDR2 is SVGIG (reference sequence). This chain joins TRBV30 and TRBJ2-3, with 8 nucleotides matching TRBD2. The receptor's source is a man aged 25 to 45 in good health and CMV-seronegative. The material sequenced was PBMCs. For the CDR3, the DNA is TGTGCCTGGAGTGTGGCTAGCGGGAGCACAGATACGCAGTATTTT. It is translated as CAWSVASGSTDTQYF.